Shown below are 16 T cell receptor beta chains from a single sample sequenced in a study of cytomegalovirus exposure and HLA in healthy donors. The assay was immunoSEQ multiplex PCR, and TCRdb's table has in-frame clones only and misses some. The sample shows around 80,000 clones, 95% to 96% of them seen only once. The sample consisted of PBMCs. Receptors originate from a woman aged 18-29 years in good health and CMV-seronegative.

The genes are TRBV6-5 and TRBJ1-1, with 7 bases that match TRBD1. This CDR3 has 15 residues. The germline V gene encodes CDR1 MNHEY and CDR2 SVGAGI. J lost 3 bases, V lost 4 bases, and 8 bases had no gene match. In DNA, the CDR3 is TGTGCCAGCAGTTTAACAGGGGCGTATCACACTGAAGCTTTCTTT. Its protein product is CASSLTGAYHTEAFF.

This chain uses TRBV27 with TRBJ2-3; 7 bases fit TRBD2. The CDR3 consists of 15 residues. Trimming at V came to 5 bases and at J to 2 bases, leaving 7 bases not matched to a gene. Per germline, CDR1 MNHEY and CDR2 SMNVEV (reference sequence). CDR3 in amino acids: CASSTLAALTDTQYF. CDR3 nucleotide sequence: TGTGCCAGCAGTACTCTAGCGGCCCTCACAGATACGCAGTATTTT.

V gene TRBV25-1 combines with J gene TRBJ1-3; D is perhaps TRBD1 (5 bases). The CDR3 loop spans 15 amino acids. Germline V gene sequence: CDR1 MGHDK, CDR2 SYGVNS. The V and J ends lost 4 bases and 2 bases respectively, with 12 bases between them. CDR3 nucleotide sequence: TGTGCCAGCAGTGGGTTTGGGGGGACTGGAAACACCATATATTTT. As protein: CASSGFGGTGNTIYF.

The chain couples TRBV5-1 to TRBJ2-3, with TRBD1 matching over 12 bases. From germline, CDR1 is SGHRS and CDR2 YFSETQ. The length of the CDR3 is 17 residues. V lost 5 bases and J lost 3; bases outside the gene matches: 10. CDR3 bases: TGCGCCAGCAGTTTGCCCGGGACAGGGGGCATTACAGATACGCAGTATTTT. Translating gives CASSLPGTGGITDTQYF.

CDR3 sequence (DNA): TGCGCCAGCAGCCAAGCGGGGGGAAGGCAAGAGACCCAGTACTTC. Translated: CASSQAGGRQETQYF. J is TRBJ2-5 and V is TRBV4-1; 7 bases fit TRBD2. V shed 1 base, J shed 2 bases, and the junction held 4 bases outside the gene matches. The CDR3 extends over 15 amino acids. In germline, CDR1 is MGHRA, CDR2 YSYEKL.

This chain uses TRBV4-1 with TRBJ2-7; D is uncertain. Trimming pared 5 bases from V and 3 bases from J, leaving 11 bases between. This CDR3 region has 13 residues. Germline CDR1 reads MGHRA; CDR2 reads YSYEKL. CDR3 residues: CASSAQRFYEQYF. The CDR3 bases are TGCGCCAGCAGCGCCCAGAGGTTCTACGAGCAGTACTTC.

This chain links TRBV29-1 with TRBJ2-1, with 7 bases identical to TRBD2. The CDR3 consists of 14 residues. Germline V gene sequence: CDR1 SQVTM, CDR2 ANQGSEA. V was clipped by 8 bases and J by 3 bases; unmatched bases: 10. CDR3 amino acids: CSTTWRGFYNEQFF. The CDR3 DNA sequence: TGCAGCACTACCTGGCGGGGGTTCTACAATGAGCAGTTCTTC.

This clone was observed a single time. The V call is TRBV7-2, the J call TRBJ2-2; 8 bases are shared with TRBD1. With 5 bases clipped from V and 1 base from J, the junction kept 3 bases outside the gene matches. The CDR3 loop spans 15 amino acids. In germline, CDR1 is SGHTA, CDR2 FQGNSA. CDR3 bases: TGTGCCAGCAGCATAGGGACAGGGAACACCGGGGAGCTGTTTTTT. This encodes CASSIGTGNTGELFF. Looking up the rest from reference TRBV7-2 and TRBJ2-2 gives the full variable domain: GAGVSQSPSNKVTEKGKDVELRCDPISGHTALYWYRQSLGQGLEFLIYFQGNSAPDKSGLPSDRFSAERTGGSVSTLTIQRTQQEDSAVYLCASSIGTGNTGELFFGEGSRLTVL.

The chain recombines TRBV15 with TRBJ1-3, with D unclear. In germline, CDR1 is LNHNV, CDR2 YYDKDF (reference sequence). There are 15 residues in the CDR3. Deletions cut 0 bases from V and 0 bases from J, with 6 bases between. CDR3 sequence reads: CATSRDASSGNTIYF. The DNA for the CDR3 is TGTGCCACCAGCAGAGATGCGTCCTCTGGAAACACCATATATTTT.

This chain links TRBV7-6 with TRBJ2-5; 11 bases are a match to TRBD2. J was trimmed by 7 bases and V by 1 base; bases with no gene match: 17. The CDR3 is 19 amino acids. Germline-derived CDR1 and CDR2 are SGHVS and FNYEAQ. The CDR3 reads CASSLEVFTGLAGTSTQYF. CDR3 sequence (DNA): TGTGCCAGCAGCTTAGAAGTTTTTACCGGACTAGCGGGTACATCGACCCAGTACTTC.

This sequence joins TRBV6-5 and TRBJ2-6; no clear D gene. Germline V gene sequence: CDR1 MNHEY, CDR2 SVGAGI. V lost 4 bases and J lost 0, with 10 bases in between. This CDR3 spans 16 amino acids. Here the CDR3 reads CASSLNLLSGANVLTF. The CDR3 DNA follows: TGTGCCAGCAGTTTAAATCTTCTCTCTGGGGCCAACGTCCTGACTTTC.

This chain links TRBV28 with TRBJ2-3, with D perhaps TRBD2 (6 bases). From germline, CDR1 is MDHEN and CDR2 SYDVKM. The ends were cut back, 2 bases at V and 13 bases at J, with 13 bases in the middle. The CDR3 sequence is 12 residues long. The CDR3 loop is CASSLLLAQKYF. The DNA of the CDR3 is TGTGCCAGCAGTTTACTGCTAGCGCAGAAGTATTTT.

This clone was recorded only once. The chain couples TRBV14 to TRBJ2-1; possible D gene TRBD1, 5 bases. The CDR3 consists of 16 residues. Per the germline V gene, CDR1 is SGHDN and CDR2 is FVKESK. V was clipped by 1 base and J by 5 bases, with 15 bases between them. The CDR3, as DNA: TGTGCCAGCAGCCAAGTAAAAGGGGCTGTGGACAATGAGCAGTTCTTC. Translation gives CASSQVKGAVDNEQFF.

The V gene is TRBV19, the J gene TRBJ2-1, with 12 bases lining up with TRBD1. The CDR3 has 17 amino acids. With V trimmed by 6 bases and J by 4 bases, 10 bases remained unmatched. CDR1 and CDR2 (germline): LNHDA, SQIVND (reference sequence). For the CDR3, the DNA is TGTGCCAGTAGGGTAACCGGGACAGGGGGCGGTTACAATGAGCAGTTCTTC. It is translated as CASRVTGTGGGYNEQFF.

The chain uses TRBV6-4 and TRBJ1-1, with a tentative D call TRBD1 (5 bases). From germline, CDR1 is MRHNA and CDR2 SNTAGT. The CDR3 contains 12 residues. The V gene lost 9 bases and the J gene lost 3 bases, with 11 bases spanning the gap. The CDR3 is CARTLTDTEAFF. Written as DNA, the CDR3 is TGTGCCAGAACCTTGACAGACACTGAAGCTTTCTTT.

In DNA form, the CDR3 reads TGTGCCAGTAGTATTAGCGGTTACGAGCAGTACTTC. Translating it yields CASSISGYEQYF. The genes are TRBV19 and TRBJ2-7; TRBD2 might be the D (6 bases). Between the trimmed V and J ends, which lost 3 bases and 4 bases, there was a span of 7 bases. The CDR3 is 12 residues long. CDR1 is LNHDA and CDR2 is SQIVND in the germline V gene (reference sequence).